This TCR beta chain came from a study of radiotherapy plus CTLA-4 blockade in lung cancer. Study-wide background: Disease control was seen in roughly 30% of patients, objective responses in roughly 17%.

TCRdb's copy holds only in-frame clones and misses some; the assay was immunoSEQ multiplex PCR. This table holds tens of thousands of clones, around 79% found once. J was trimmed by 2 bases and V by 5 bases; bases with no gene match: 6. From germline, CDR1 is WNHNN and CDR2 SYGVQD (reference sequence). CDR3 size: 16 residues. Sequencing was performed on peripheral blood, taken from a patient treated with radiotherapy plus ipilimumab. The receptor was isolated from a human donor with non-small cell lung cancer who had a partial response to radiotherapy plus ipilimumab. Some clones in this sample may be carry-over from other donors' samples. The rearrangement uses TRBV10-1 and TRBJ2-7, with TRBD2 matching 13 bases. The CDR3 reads CASSSLAGGKTYEQYF. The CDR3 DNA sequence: TGCGCCAGCAGTTCACTAGCGGGAGGGAAAACCTACGAGCAGTACTTC.